A selection of T cell receptor beta chains follows, all from one sample in a study of a mutant IDH1 vaccine in newly diagnosed glioma. No antigen is known for these receptors. Clones were sequenced by immunoSEQ multiplex PCR, and TCRdb holds only the in-frame ones, with some missing. The sample lists about 43,000 clones, approximately 84% occurring once. The sample consisted of PBMCs, taken from a glioma patient whose treatment included an IDH1 peptide vaccine. Receptors originate from a young woman with glioma. Some clones in this sample may be carry-over from other donors' samples. Both conserved end residues are part of each CDR3. A D gene is named only where the DNA matches it firmly. Rows may omit the clone size; those that give it use once, few, many or a size class.

J,D,size,V,CDR3,DNA
TRBJ1-2,NA,once,TRBV4-1,CASSQEEGYGYTF,TGCGCCAGCAGCCAAGAGGAGGGGTATGGCTACACCTTC
TRBJ2-2,NA,NA,TRBV11-3,CASSSFSSNTGELFF,TGTGCCAGCAGCTCCTTCTCCTCGAACACCGGGGAGCTGTTTTTT
TRBJ1-2,NA,NA,TRBV9,CASSVGTVYTF,TGTGCCAGCAGCGTAGGAACCGTCTACACCTTC
TRBJ2-3,NA,NA,TRBV4-3,CASSQEGSSTDTQYF,TGCGCCAGCAGCCAAGAGGGGTCTAGCACAGATACGCAGTATTTT
TRBJ2-5,TRBD2,NA,TRBV5-4,CASSLGGSGVIQETQYF,TGTGCCAGCAGCTTGGGGGGAAGCGGGGTTATACAAGAGACCCAGTACTTC
TRBJ2-2,TRBD1,NA,TRBV6-4,CASRPGQGPTGELFF,TGTGCCAGCAGACCGGGACAGGGTCCCACCGGGGAGCTGTTTTTT
TRBJ1-3,NA,NA,TRBV19,CASTPPHSSGNTIYF,TGTGCCAGTACCCCTCCGCACAGCTCTGGAAACACCATATATTTT
TRBJ1-2,TRBD1,few,TRBV9,CASAQLTGSYGYTF,TGTGCCAGCGCCCAACTGACAGGGAGTTATGGCTACACCTTC
TRBJ1-2,NA,NA,TRBV5-6,CASSLDTLYGYTF,TGTGCCAGCAGCTTGGACACCTTATATGGCTACACCTTC
TRBJ1-1,NA,NA,TRBV11-2,CASSSQARKNTEAFF,TGTGCCAGCAGCTCACAAGCCCGGAAGAACACTGAAGCTTTCTTT
TRBJ2-7,NA,NA,TRBV6-6,CASSGRGYEQYF,TGTGCCAGCTCCGGTAGGGGCTACGAGCAGTACTTC
TRBJ2-2,NA,NA,TRBV6-5,CASSGTVTGELFF,TGTGCCAGCAGCGGGACGGTCACCGGGGAGCTGTTTTTT
TRBJ1-2,NA,NA,TRBV7-9,CASSLVTGGTGYTF,TGTGCCAGCAGCTTAGTGACCGGTGGAACAGGCTACACCTTC
TRBJ1-5,NA,NA,TRBV30,CAWSEGQGRQPQHF,TGTGCCTGGAGTGAAGGGCAGGGGCGTCAGCCCCAGCATTTT
TRBJ1-1,TRBD1,NA,TRBV7-9,CASSAYPTGEAEAFF,TGTGCCAGCAGCGCGTACCCGACAGGGGAGGCTGAAGCTTTCTTT
TRBJ2-7,TRBD2,NA,TRBV27,CASSFTTTSGYEQYF,TGTGCCAGCAGTTTCACGACGACTAGCGGCTACGAGCAGTACTTC
TRBJ2-1,NA,NA,TRBV11-3,CASSPYGDWHNEQFF,TGTGCCAGCAGCCCCTATGGGGACTGGCACAATGAGCAGTTCTTC
TRBJ1-1,NA,NA,TRBV5-4,CASSSGWNTEAFF,TGTGCCAGCAGCTCCGGGTGGAACACTGAAGCTTTCTTT
TRBJ2-3,TRBD2,NA,TRBV6-1,CASSGLLAGGSRTDTQYF,TGTGCCAGCAGTGGATTGCTAGCGGGAGGGTCCCGCACAGATACGCAGTATTTT
TRBJ2-7,TRBD1,NA,TRBV27,CASSFGDRVSYEQYF,TGTGCCAGCAGTTTTGGGGACAGGGTGTCCTACGAGCAGTACTTC
TRBJ2-7,NA,medium-sized,TRBV5-1,CASSLVVQGKQYF,TGCGCCAGCAGCTTGGTCGTCCAGGGCAAGCAGTACTTC
TRBJ2-2,NA,NA,TRBV5-1,CASSLALNTGELFF,TGCGCCAGCAGCTTGGCCTTGAACACCGGGGAGCTGTTTTTT
TRBJ1-5,NA,NA,TRBV7-8,CASTKIEGKVQPQHF,TGTGCCAGCACCAAGATCGAGGGGAAGGTTCAGCCCCAGCATTTT
TRBJ2-5,NA,NA,TRBV21-1,CASSTPGQGGETQYF,TGTGCCAGCAGCACTCCGGGACAGGGTGGAGAGACCCAGTACTTC
TRBJ2-2,NA,NA,TRBV9,CASSPARASRVTGELFF,TGTGCCAGCAGCCCAGCCCGGGCCTCACGGGTCACCGGGGAGCTGTTTTTT
TRBJ2-1,NA,NA,TRBV6-6,CASGGPGDEQFF,TGTGCCAGTGGGGGGCCAGGCGATGAGCAGTTCTTC
TRBJ2-5,TRBD2,NA,TRBV4-1,CASSPGLADQETQYF,TGCGCCAGCAGCCCCGGACTAGCGGACCAAGAGACCCAGTACTTC
TRBJ2-1,NA,once,TRBV4-3,CASSQDGTRGGNEQFF,TGCGCCAGCAGCCAAGACGGCACGAGGGGTGGCAATGAGCAGTTCTTC
TRBJ2-7,NA,NA,TRBV28,CASSSRGGPYSYEQYF,TGTGCCAGCAGCTCCCGCGGAGGGCCCTACTCCTACGAGCAGTACTTC
TRBJ2-1,TRBD2,NA,TRBV9,CASSVGGGALDEQFF,TGTGCCAGCAGCGTAGGCGGGGGGGCCCTCGATGAGCAGTTCTTC
TRBJ1-5,NA,NA,TRBV7-9,CASSSRDGNQPQHF,TGTGCCAGCAGCTCCCGGGACGGTAATCAGCCCCAGCATTTT
TRBJ2-7,NA,NA,TRBV19,CASSSVGRGEQYF,TGTGCCAGTAGTTCGGTCGGACGAGGCGAGCAGTACTTC
TRBJ2-7,NA,NA,TRBV19,CASSLSTGYYEQYF,TGTGCCAGTAGTCTTTCGACAGGTTATTACGAGCAGTACTTC
TRBJ1-1,NA,once,TRBV7-8,CASSKTAMNTEAFF,TGTGCCAGCAGCAAAACAGCCATGAACACTGAAGCTTTCTTT
TRBJ2-1,TRBD2,NA,TRBV6-5,CASTHSGGNNEQFF,TGTGCCAGCACTCATAGCGGGGGGAACAATGAGCAGTTCTTC
TRBJ2-2,NA,few,TRBV4-2,CASSQGENTGELFF,TGTGCCAGCAGCCAAGGAGAGAACACCGGGGAGCTGTTTTTT
TRBJ1-3,NA,few,TRBV30,CAWSSGENTIYF,TGTGCCTGGAGCTCCGGGGAAAACACCATATATTTT
TRBJ1-2,TRBD1,NA,TRBV28,CASRRQGAPYYGYTF,TGTGCCAGCAGACGACAGGGGGCGCCATACTATGGCTACACCTTC
TRBJ2-1,TRBD2,NA,TRBV7-8,CASSLGLAFNEQFF,TGTGCCAGCAGCCTGGGACTAGCTTTCAATGAGCAGTTCTTC
TRBJ2-1,NA,NA,TRBV14,CASSQVAGNEQFF,TGTGCCAGCAGCCAAGTAGCCGGCAATGAGCAGTTCTTC
TRBJ2-7,TRBD1,NA,TRBV29-1,CSVGQGKGQYF,TGCAGCGTTGGACAGGGGAAGGGGCAGTACTTC
TRBJ1-1,TRBD1,few,TRBV6-5,CASSDRVRTEAFF,TGTGCCAGCAGTGACAGGGTACGGACTGAAGCTTTCTTT
TRBJ1-2,NA,NA,TRBV6-5,CASSSAMGGGYTF,TGTGCCAGCAGCTCCGCAATGGGGGGAGGCTACACCTTC
TRBJ1-4,NA,NA,TRBV2,CASRRPGFANEKLFF,TGTGCCAGCAGACGACCGGGCTTTGCTAATGAAAAACTGTTTTTT